One and the same sample provided the 29 T cell receptor beta chains below, sequenced in a study of shared clonotypes between healthy human individuals. The assay was immunoSEQ multiplex PCR, and TCRdb's table has in-frame clones only and misses some. The table shows some 1 million clones, with under 80% occurring only once. The sample was memory CD4+ T cells sorted from blood. The sample's subset: CD45RA-negative fraction. Receptors were obtained from a man between 18 and 35 years old in good health.

This clone was observed once. The chain couples TRBV10-3 to TRBJ2-7, with 10 nucleotides matching TRBD2. The germline CDR1 and CDR2 sequences are ENHRY and SYGVKD. This CDR3 is built from 13 residues. V was pared by 7 bases and J by 0 bases, with 0 bases of the junction left unmatched. CDR3 region: CAITSGGSYEQYF. Written as DNA, the CDR3 is TGTGCCATCACTAGCGGGGGCTCCTACGAGCAGTACTTC.

V and J are TRBV9 and TRBJ2-3; TRBD2 matches 11 bases. The CDR3 extends over 16 amino acids. Germline CDR1 is SGDLS and CDR2 is YYNGEE. The junction had 6 bases not matched to a gene; V was cut back by 0 bases and J by 6 bases. CDR3 sequence: CASSVGLAGGGDTQYF. CDR3 in DNA: TGTGCCAGCAGCGTAGGGCTAGCGGGGGGTGGGGATACGCAGTATTTT.

With respect to this clone: A far bigger clonotype differs at one base, so this is likely a read error. V and J are TRBV30 and TRBJ1-2; 11 nucleotides align to TRBD1. This CDR3 has 14 amino acids. Germline assignment: CDR1 GTSNPN and CDR2 SVGIG (reference sequence). The CDR3 region is CARSPGQGAYGYTF. The CDR3 DNA sequence: TGTGCCCGGAGTCCCGGACAGGGGGCCTATGGCTACACCTTC.

The genes are TRBV19 and TRBJ1-5, with D perhaps TRBD1 (6 bases). Trimming removed 7 bases at V and 5 bases at J, with 15 bases between. This CDR3 is 14 amino acids long. Germline V gene data show CDR1 as LNHDA and CDR2 as SQIVND (reference sequence). The CDR3 protein is CASTRDTTYQPQHF. CDR3 bases: TGTGCCAGTACCCGGGACACAACTTATCAGCCCCAGCATTTT.

The chain is built from TRBV2 and TRBJ1-2; D may be TRBD1 (5 bases). Germline CDR1 reads SNHLY; CDR2 reads FYNNEI. The V and J ends lost 3 bases and 2 bases respectively, with 16 bases between them. The CDR3 has 16 residues. Here the CDR3 reads CASSEGGARVNYGYTF. CDR3 in DNA: TGTGCCAGCAGTGAGGGAGGGGCTCGCGTCAACTATGGCTACACCTTC.

The J gene is TRBJ2-2, the V gene TRBV7-8; 9 bases line up with TRBD1. The CDR3 contains 15 residues. CDR1 is SGHVS, CDR2 FQNEAQ, per germline. The V segment lost 3 bases and the J segment 5 bases; nucleotides outside the gene matches: 4. As DNA, the CDR3 is TGTGCCAGCAGCTTCCGGGACAGGGTGACCGGGGAGCTGTTTTTT. Encoded protein: CASSFRDRVTGELFF. The variable domain in full, completed from reference TRBV7-8 and TRBJ2-2, reads GAGVSQSPRYKVAKRGQDVALRCDPISGHVSLFWYQQALGQGPEFLTYFQNEAQLDKSGLPSDRFFAERPEGSVSTLKIQRTQQEDSAVYLCASSFRDRVTGELFFGEGSRLTVL.

This rearrangement joins TRBV18 to TRBJ2-7; unclear D gene. CDR3 length: 12 residues. The germline CDR1 and CDR2 sequences are KGHSH and LQKENI. Trimming cost V 1 base and J 2 bases, with 3 bases left between them. This CDR3 is CASSPRPYEQYF. DNA of the CDR3: TGTGCCAGCTCACCACGACCCTACGAGCAGTACTTC.

V is TRBV11-2 and J is TRBJ1-5; perhaps TRBD1 as D (5 bases). This CDR3 has 14 amino acids. V lost 2 bases, J lost 7 bases, and 12 bases lay in between. CDR1 SGHAT and CDR2 FQNNGV come from the germline V gene. CDR3 sequence: CASSLQGSKQPQHF. Written as DNA, the CDR3 is TGTGCCAGCAGCTTACAGGGCTCTAAGCAGCCCCAGCATTTT.

This clone was seen many times. The rearrangement uses TRBV4-3 and TRBJ1-2, with TRBD1 as a possible D gene (5 bases). The CDR3 has 15 residues. The germline V gene encodes CDR1 LGHNA and CDR2 YSLEER. V dropped 3 bases and J dropped 2 bases, with 13 bases sitting between them. The CDR3 DNA follows: TGCGCCAGCAGCCAGGGATTCACAGGAAACTATGGCTACACCTTC. The encoded protein is CASSQGFTGNYGYTF.

The chain carries TRBV19 and TRBJ2-5, with 9 bases aligning to TRBD2. The last part of the DNA fits TRBJ2-7 better; the J call may be wrong. This CDR3 has 14 amino acids. Germline values: CDR1 LNHDA, CDR2 SQIVND (reference sequence). For the CDR3, the DNA is TGTGCCAGTAGGAAGGGACTAGCAGACTACGAGCAGTACTTC. Amino acids: CASRKGLADYEQYF.

The V gene is TRBV4-1, the J gene TRBJ1-6, with no clear D. The CDR3 runs 16 residues. Germline V lookup: CDR1 MGHRA, CDR2 YSYEKL. V was cut by 1 base and J by 0 bases, with 7 bases left in between. The chain's CDR3 is CASSQGEGSYNSPLHF. CDR3 coding DNA: TGCGCCAGCAGCCAAGGAGAGGGCTCCTATAATTCACCCCTCCACTTT.

J is TRBJ1-5 and V is TRBV6-5; possibly TRBD1 for D (5 bases). V lost 4 bases and J 2 bases, leaving 15 bases between the germline ends. The germline gives CDR1 MNHEY, CDR2 SVGAGI. This CDR3 spans 16 amino acids. This CDR3 is CASSSPGGGRNQPQHF. The CDR3 DNA reads TGTGCCAGCAGTTCCCCGGGGGGGGGACGCAATCAGCCCCAGCATTTT.

This clone appeared a few times. A much larger clone lies a single base off, so this may be a read error. Other DNA sequences in this sample translate to the same CDR3. The rearrangement links TRBV12-5 to TRBJ1-2; D is unresolved. Trimming pared 1 base from V and 0 bases from J, leaving 3 bases between. This CDR3 contains 13 residues. Looked up from germline, CDR1 is LGHNT and CDR2 is FRNRAP. In nucleotides, the CDR3 is TGTGCTAGTGGTTTGGGGACTAACTATGGCTACACCTTC. Protein: CASGLGTNYGYTF.

This clone was observed once. This sequence joins TRBV28 and TRBJ2-1; D call uncertain. The CDR3 spans 12 residues. The germline V and J ends were trimmed by 8 bases and 0 bases, with 5 bases remaining between them. The V gene's germline CDR1 is MDHEN and CDR2 SYDVKM. As DNA, the CDR3 is TGTGCCAGCCACAGCTCCTACAATGAGCAGTTCTTC. Translating it yields CASHSSYNEQFF.

This chain links TRBV28 with TRBJ2-7; D gene uncertain. Germline values: CDR1 MDHEN, CDR2 SYDVKM. Trimming left V 6 bases short and J 4 bases short, with 10 bases between. CDR3 length: 12 amino acids. The CDR3 DNA is TGTGCCAGCAGCGTAGGTCCTTACGAGCAGTACTTC. The encoded protein is CASSVGPYEQYF. The variable domain in full, completed from reference TRBV28 and TRBJ2-7, reads DVKVTQSSRYLVKRTGEKVFLECVQDMDHENMFWYRQDPGLGLRLIYFSYDVKMKEKGDIPEGYSVSREKKERFSLILESASTNQTSMYLCASSVGPYEQYFGPGTRLTVT.

The chain joins TRBV2 to TRBJ1-1; TRBD1 might be the D (5 bases). Per germline, CDR1 SNHLY and CDR2 FYNNEI. The V gene lost 10 bases and the J gene lost 2 bases, with 14 bases spanning the gap. The CDR3 runs 13 residues. DNA for the CDR3: TGTGCCACCTCGGGGCAGGGAAACACTGAAGCTTTCTTT. Its translation is CATSGQGNTEAFF.

V gene TRBV4-3 combines with J gene TRBJ2-7, with 9 bases matching TRBD2. This CDR3 comprises 14 residues. V lost 0 bases to trimming and J lost 7 bases; unmatched junction nucleotides: 4. From germline, CDR1 is LGHNA and CDR2 YSLEER. The CDR3 DNA is TGCGCCAGCAGCCAAGACCCCCTAGCGGGGGAGCAGTACTTC. Translation: CASSQDPLAGEQYF.

CDR3 residues: CASSPWRGLSAEAFF. The CDR3 DNA is TGTGCCAGCTCACCATGGAGGGGGCTAAGTGCTGAAGCTTTCTTT. The genes are TRBV18 and TRBJ1-1, with 7 bases identical to TRBD1. Per germline, CDR1 KGHSH and CDR2 LQKENI. The V segment lost 2 bases and the J segment 6 bases; nucleotides outside the gene matches: 9. The CDR3 is 15 amino acids.

The V and J genes are TRBV21-1 and TRBJ1-6; TRBD1 was called by the table and not checked on the DNA. TRBV21-1 is marked as a pseudogene. This CDR3 contains 17 residues. CDR3 nucleotide sequence: TGTGCCAGCAGCTTATGGGACAGGGGGCCTTATAATTCACCCCTCCACTTT. It translates to CASSLWDRGPYNSPLHF.

Regarding this clone: The sample contains more than one DNA sequence encoding this CDR3. The chain couples TRBV9 to TRBJ1-5; D gene ambiguous. The CDR3 runs 12 residues. V was trimmed by 0 bases and J by 4 bases, leaving 2 bases between them. The germline V gene has CDR1 SGDLS and CDR2 YYNGEE. CDR3 nucleotide sequence: TGTGCCAGCAGCGTAGGTAATCAGCCCCAGCATTTT. It specifies CASSVGNQPQHF.

This clone occurred once. The chain links TRBV5-5 to TRBJ2-1; D possibly corresponds to TRBD1 (5 bases). The CDR3 runs to 14 residues. V was clipped by 1 base and J by 1 base, with 6 bases between them. From germline, CDR1 is SGHKS and CDR2 YYEKEE (reference sequence). This CDR3 is CASSLQGSYNEQFF. The CDR3 DNA is TGTGCCAGCAGCTTGCAGGGATCCTACAATGAGCAGTTCTTC. Filled out from reference TRBV5-5 and TRBJ2-1, the complete variable domain reads DAGVTQSPTHLIKTRGQQVTLRCSPISGHKSVSWYQQVLGQGPQFIFQYYEKEERGRGNFPDRFSARQFPNYSSELNVNALLLGDSALYLCASSLQGSYNEQFFGPGTRLTVL.

In this sample, this clone turned up once. The J gene is TRBJ1-6, the V gene TRBV5-4; TRBD1 is a possible D gene (6 bases). Germline CDR1 is SGHNT and CDR2 is YYREEE (reference sequence). The CDR3 has 18 amino acids. CDR3 in DNA: TGTGCTAATTTATCCCGGGACACTTTTAGCTCCTATAATTCACCCCTCCACTTT. It encodes CANLSRDTFSSYNSPLHF.

The J gene is TRBJ1-3, the V gene TRBV19; 8 bases agree with TRBD1. The V and J ends lost 5 bases and 0 bases, in that order; junction bases with no gene match: 9. The CDR3 runs 17 residues. Germline V gene sequence: CDR1 LNHDA, CDR2 SQIVND (reference sequence). This chain's CDR3 is CASSLKTGDSSGNTIYF. The CDR3 DNA reads TGTGCCAGTAGTCTCAAGACAGGGGATAGCTCTGGAAACACCATATATTTT.

This clone was found a few times. The chain combines TRBV20-1 with TRBJ2-1; D is undetermined. This CDR3 region has 11 residues. V was clipped by 3 bases and J by 8 bases, with 8 bases between them. Germline V gene lookup returns CDR1 DFQATT and CDR2 SNEGSKA (reference sequence). The CDR3 reads CSASTEYEQFF. In DNA, the CDR3 is TGCAGTGCTAGTACGGAGTATGAGCAGTTCTTC.

The V and J genes are TRBV18 and TRBJ1-1, with 7 bases matching TRBD1. Germline trimming cut 6 bases from V and 1 base from J; bases unmatched to any gene: 14. The CDR3 runs to 17 residues. CDR1 and CDR2 from the germline V gene are KGHSH and LQKENI. CDR3 region: CASSTGWAGGSNTEAFF. The CDR3 DNA is TGTGCCAGCTCCACGGGTTGGGCAGGGGGTTCGAACACTGAAGCTTTCTTT.

Remarks on this clone: A much larger clone is a single base away; this may be a read error. This chain connects TRBV7-7 to TRBJ2-3; D ambiguous. CDR1 and CDR2 from the germline V gene are SSHAT and FNYEAQ (reference sequence). The length of the CDR3 is 13 residues. This CDR3 is CASSLESTDTQYF. In DNA, the CDR3 is TGTGCTAGCAGCTTAGAGAGCACAGATACGCAGTATTTT.

The chain carries TRBV14 and TRBJ2-1; D unclear. The CDR3 is 15 residues long. Germline V CDR1 and CDR2: SGHDN, FVKESK. Trimming shortened V by 2 bases and J by 0 bases, and 8 bases separated the two germline ends. Here the CDR3 DNA reads TGTGCCAGCAGCCAACAACAGAGCTCCTACAATGAGCAGTTCTTC. Its protein product is CASSQQQSSYNEQFF.

The chain uses TRBV19 and TRBJ1-2; D is unclear. V lost 5 bases and J 6 bases, leaving 16 bases between the germline ends. The CDR3 has 14 amino acids. The germline gives CDR1 LNHDA, CDR2 SQIVND (reference sequence). CDR3 DNA sequence: TGTGCCAGTAGTCGACGGTTAGGAACCGATGGCTACACCTTC. It codes for CASSRRLGTDGYTF.

J is TRBJ2-5 and V is TRBV6-5, with a weak D call TRBD2 (6 bases). In germline, CDR1 is MNHEY, CDR2 SVGAGI. This CDR3 spans 15 amino acids. V lost 4 bases, J lost 0 bases, and 12 bases lay in between. The CDR3 nucleotides read TGTGCCAGCAGTTCTATCGGGACTTACCAAGAGACCCAGTACTTC. Its protein product is CASSSIGTYQETQYF.